The 15 T cell receptor beta chains reported below all come from one sample, sequenced in a study of T cells in women clearing cervical HPV infection. Here immunoSEQ multiplex PCR was the method, and the copy in TCRdb shows in-frame clones only, minus some. The table gives some 30,000 clones; the top ten clones make up 3.1% of it. The sequenced sample was blood buffy coat. The receptors derive from a woman between 18 and 75 years old with a cervical HPV16 infection that either progressed to CIN3+ or cleared (not recorded which).

Worth noting for this clone: The missing CDR3 end, 3 residues past where the read stops, is filled in from the germline J gene. The chain employs TRBV19 and TRBJ1-6, with 11 bases aligning to TRBD1. The junction had 5 bases not matched to a gene; V was cut back by 7 bases and J by 9 bases. Germline lookup yields CDR1 LNHDA and CDR2 SQIVND (reference sequence). The CDR3 sequence is 14 residues long. CDR3 DNA, as far as it was read: TGTGCCAGTACCGGGACAGGGGGGGGTTCACCC. Translating it yields CASTGTGGGSP. The CDR3 as a whole reads CASTGTGGGSPLHF.

As regards this clone: From the germline J gene comes the end of the CDR3, since the read stops 3 residues before it. This chain links TRBV4-2 with TRBJ2-7, with D perhaps TRBD1 or TRBD2 (6 bases each). The CDR3 runs to 15 residues. V was cut by 4 bases and J by 6 bases, with 19 bases left in between. Germline CDR1 and CDR2: LGHNA and YNFKEQ. CDR3 sequence reads: CASSLEQGGGTEQYF. Incomplete CDR3 DNA: TGTGCCAGCAGCCTAGAACAGGGAGGAGGAACCGAG.

A remark on this clone: The CDR3 end lies 3 residues beyond the end of the read and is filled in from the germline J gene. The rearrangement links TRBV7-2 to TRBJ2-7; 9 bases fit TRBD2. This CDR3 is built from 15 residues. Per germline, CDR1 SGHTA and CDR2 FQGNSA. V trimming: 1 base; J trimming: 5 bases; junction bases outside the gene matches: 6. The CDR3 spells CASSLVLAGRNEQYF. The CDR3 bases that were read are TGTGCCAGCAGCTTAGTTCTAGCGGGGAGGAACGAG.

A word on this clone: The read halts 3 residues ahead of the CDR3 end, with the missing end drawn from the germline J gene. V and J are TRBV6-1 and TRBJ1-2; TRBD1 might be the D (5 bases). CDR3 length: 14 amino acids. CDR1 is MNHNS, CDR2 SASEGT, per germline. This chain's CDR3 is CASSEVRGARGYTF. Partial CDR3 DNA: TGTGCCAGCAGTGAAGTTAGAGGGGCGCGGGGC.

In regard to this clone: The DNA ends 3 residues before the CDR3 does, and the rest of the CDR3 is filled in from the germline J gene. The rearrangement uses TRBV4-1 and TRBJ2-5, with D tentatively TRBD1 (5 bases). V was clipped by 4 bases and J by 0 bases, with 15 bases between them. CDR3 length: 16 amino acids. Per the germline V gene, CDR1 is MGHRA and CDR2 is YSYEKL. Partial CDR3 DNA: TGCGCCAGCAGCCCGCAGGGCGGACGGAACCAAGAGACC. This encodes CASSPQGGRNQET. The entire CDR3 protein reads CASSPQGGRNQETQYF.

With regard to this clone: The CDR3 end is not reached by the read, which stops 3 residues before it; the germline J gene fills it in. This chain joins TRBV7-8 and TRBJ2-1; 14 bases are shared with TRBD2. Germline CDR1 reads SGHVS; CDR2 reads FQNEAQ. The CDR3 has 18 amino acids. After removal of 6 bases from V and 0 bases from J, the junction contained 7 bases not matched to a gene. The CDR3 loop reads CASSPGLAGVDSYNEQFF. Incomplete CDR3 DNA: TGTGCCAGCAGTCCGGGACTAGCGGGGGTCGACTCCTACAATGAG.

Turning to this clone: Read coverage stops 3 residues before the CDR3 terminus; the germline J gene supplies the remainder. The rearrangement links TRBV18 to TRBJ2-3; 10 bases are a match to TRBD1. V lost 3 bases, J lost 8 bases, and 11 bases stayed unmatched. The CDR3 extends over 16 amino acids. Germline loops: CDR1 KGHSH, CDR2 LQKENI. The CDR3 DNA, read in part, is TGTGCCAGCTCACCCCGGGACAGGGGTTTGGCTGGTACG. Residues: CASSPRDRGLAGT. The whole CDR3 sequence is CASSPRDRGLAGTQYF.

In the case of this clone: Coverage ceases 3 residues before the CDR3 finishes, and the germline J gene fills in the end. The chain employs TRBV28 and TRBJ1-6; D uncertain. Looked up from germline, CDR1 is MDHEN and CDR2 is SYDVKM. The V end was cut by 3 bases, the J end by 9 bases, with 12 bases between. The CDR3 runs 14 residues. The CDR3 sequence is CASSLSQRFSPLHF. The CDR3 bases that were read are TGTGCCAGCAGTTTGTCCCAGAGGTTTTCACCC.

Points on this clone: The read gets to within 3 residues of the CDR3 end, and the germline J gene fills in the rest. J is TRBJ2-3 and V is TRBV20-1, with D hard to call. The V end lost 5 bases, the J end lost 0 bases, and 12 bases lay between the germline ends. CDR1 is DFQATT and CDR2 is SNEGSKA in the germline V gene (reference sequence). The CDR3 length is 14 residues. The DNA read from the CDR3 is TGCAGTGCTCCGACGACGGGTAGCACAGATACG. It encodes CSAPTTGSTDT. The whole CDR3 is CSAPTTGSTDTQYF.

Of note for this clone: With the read ending 3 residues before the CDR3 end, the germline J gene is used to fill in that end. The V gene is TRBV19, the J gene TRBJ2-5; TRBD1 matches at 7 bases. Germline lookup yields CDR1 LNHDA and CDR2 SQIVND (reference sequence). This CDR3 contains 15 residues. V gave up 5 bases and J gave up 3 bases; unmatched junction bases: 9. This CDR3 reads CASSHNPGQKETQYF. The sequenced part of the CDR3 DNA is TGTGCCAGTAGTCATAACCCGGGACAGAAAGAGACC. Full variable domain (remainder filled in from reference TRBV19 and TRBJ2-5): DGGITQSPKYLFRKEGQNVTLSCEQNLNHDAMYWYRQDPGQGLRLIYYSQIVNDFQKGDIAEGYSVSREKKESFPLTVTSAQKNPTAFYLCASSHNPGQKETQYFGPGTRLLVL.

A note on this clone: Read data end 3 residues before the CDR3 end; the end is taken from the germline J gene. This sample also contains other DNA sequences that code for the same CDR3. This sequence joins TRBV18 and TRBJ2-1; unclear D gene. The V gene's germline CDR1 is KGHSH and CDR2 LQKENI. This CDR3 region has 16 residues. Deletions cut 3 bases from V and 7 bases from J, with 19 bases between. CDR3 bases read: TGTGCCAGCTCACCCTCTATCCAGGCGTCGGAGAATGAG. It yields the protein CASSPSIQASENE. The CDR3 in full is CASSPSIQASENEQFF.

Worth noting for this clone: The CDR3 is cut off 3 residues early in the read; its end comes from the germline J gene. The rearrangement uses TRBV2 and TRBJ2-5; 10 positions match TRBD2. There are 14 residues in the CDR3. Germline CDR1 and CDR2: SNHLY and FYNNEI. V lost 8 bases and J lost 5; bases outside the gene matches: 8. The CDR3 spells CASWPGTSEETQYF. The CDR3 bases that were read are TGTGCCAGCTGGCCCGGGACTAGCGAGGAGACC. Full variable domain (outside the CDR3, taken from reference TRBV2 and TRBJ2-5): EPEVTQTPSHQVTQMGQEVILRCVPISNHLYFYWYRQILGQKVEFLVSFYNNEISEKSEIFDDQFSVERPDGSNFTLKIRSTKLEDSAMYFCASWPGTSEETQYFGPGTRLLVL.

With respect to this clone: The CDR3 end lies 3 residues beyond the end of the read and is filled in from the germline J gene. The rearrangement uses TRBV20-1 and TRBJ1-6, with TRBD1 matching over 7 bases. V dropped 6 bases and J dropped 10; count of bases not matched to a gene: 15. This CDR3 contains 15 residues. Germline CDR1 and CDR2: DFQATT and SNEGSKA (reference sequence). Here the CDR3 reads CSANRGGVKGSPLHF. The DNA read from the CDR3 is TGCAGTGCAAATCGAGGGGGCGTCAAGGGATCACCC.

On this clone: Coverage ceases 3 residues before the CDR3 finishes, and the germline J gene fills in the end. The chain employs TRBV2 and TRBJ2-2; D not resolved. The ends were cut back, 1 base at V and 4 bases at J, with 7 bases in the middle. This CDR3 is 14 amino acids long. The germline V gene has CDR1 SNHLY and CDR2 FYNNEI. The CDR3 spells CASSEVSPTGELFF. The covered CDR3 bases are TGTGCCAGCAGTGAAGTCTCCCCCACCGGGGAG.

A word on this clone: A read error may account for a junction end that differs from germline. The read falls 3 residues short of the CDR3 end, and the missing part is taken from the germline J gene. This chain joins TRBV7-8 and TRBJ1-5, with D tentatively TRBD1 (5 bases). Germline CDR1 reads SGHVS; CDR2 reads FQNEAQ. The CDR3 length is 12 residues. The sequenced part of the CDR3 DNA is TGTGCCGGCAGCGGGGGGAATCAGCCC. Protein: CAGSGGNQP. The full CDR3 protein is CAGSGGNQPQHF.